This T cell receptor (beta chain) was captured by sequencing in a study of human T cells and chemical hapten exposure. TCRdb ran MiXCR on the RACE reads and lists one entry per CDR3 protein. Altogether fewer than 400,000 distinct CDR3 sequences are present, 6% to 8.5% being singletons, with the ten largest covering roughly 7.9%. This clonotype was counted only a few times. As for time point: patch test 1, 2 weeks after DPC sensitization. Treatment defined: therapeutic diphenylcyclopropenone sensitization with weekly scalp DPC. This CDR3 is 22 amino acids long. V dropped 2 bases and J dropped 0 bases, with 29 bases sitting between them. Germline V lookup: CDR1 SGHAT, CDR2 FQNNGV.

The clonotype comes from a woman aged 18-29 years with alopecia areata. Some clones in this sample may be carry-over from other donors' samples. The sequencing used whole blood, collected in connection with sensitization to the hapten diphenylcyclopropenone (DPC). The rearrangement links TRBV11-2 to TRBJ2-4, with D maybe TRBD2 (6 bases). Written as DNA, the CDR3 is TGTGCCAGCAGCTTAAGGGGAGGATTGGGTACGTCAGAGCAACTAGCCAAAAACATTCAGTACTTC. This translates into CASSLRGGLGTSEQLAKNIQYF. Using reference TRBV11-2 and TRBJ2-4 for the parts outside the CDR3, the full variable domain is EAGVAQSPRYKIIEKRQSVAFWCNPISGHATLYWYQQILGQGPKLLIQFQNNGVVDDSQLPKDRFSAERLKGVDSTLKIQPAKLEDSAVYLCASSLRGGLGTSEQLAKNIQYFGAGTRLSVL.